The 13 T cell receptor beta chains presented below share a single source sample, sequenced in a study of cytomegalovirus exposure and HLA in healthy donors. PCR used 60 Vbeta primers and 13 Jbeta primers. Using immunoSEQ multiplex PCR, the repertoire was profiled, and TCRdb retains in-frame clones only, with some absent. The sample has 110,000 or so clones, approximately 69% seen once. Sequenced sample: PBMCs. The receptors originated from a woman between 40 and 55 years old in good health and CMV-seropositive.

In this sample, this clone turned up a few times. The chain links TRBV5-1 to TRBJ2-7; no firm D call. V was cut by 4 bases and J by 4 bases, with 9 bases left in between. This CDR3 is 12 amino acids long. Per germline, CDR1 SGHRS and CDR2 YFSETQ. The DNA for the CDR3 is TGCGCCAGCAGCATGACTGAGTACGAGCAGTACTTC. Protein product: CASSMTEYEQYF.

This chain uses TRBV4-1 with TRBJ2-2; 9 nucleotides agree with TRBD1. V shed 4 bases, J shed 2 bases, and the junction held 2 bases outside the gene matches. The length of the CDR3 is 15 residues. Germline V gene sequence: CDR1 MGHRA, CDR2 YSYEKL. The CDR3 DNA reads TGCGCCAGCAGCCCGGGACAGGGTAACACCGGGGAGCTGTTTTTT. As protein: CASSPGQGNTGELFF.

DNA of the CDR3: TGTGCCAGCTCACCTAGTCTAGAAGAGACCCAGTACTTC. Protein: CASSPSLEETQYF. V gene TRBV18 combines with J gene TRBJ2-5; D unresolved. Germline-derived CDR1 and CDR2 are KGHSH and LQKENI. This CDR3 region has 13 residues. The V gene lost 3 bases and the J gene lost 3 bases, with 8 bases spanning the gap.

The chain employs TRBV15 and TRBJ1-2; a possible D gene is TRBD1 (5 bases). The germline V and J ends were trimmed by 6 bases and 4 bases, with 18 bases remaining between them. Germline values: CDR1 LNHNV, CDR2 YYDKDF (reference sequence). The CDR3 length is 15 residues. This chain's CDR3 is CATSPRDYRGYGYTF. CDR3 in DNA: TGTGCCACCAGTCCCCGGGACTATAGGGGCTATGGCTACACCTTC.

The chain has TRBV28 and TRBJ2-5; TRBD1 matches 8 bases. Trimming took 3 bases from V and 2 from J; bases not matched to a gene: 11. The CDR3 runs 17 residues. From germline, CDR1 is MDHEN and CDR2 SYDVKM. CDR3 sequence reads: CASSLSAPGGPQETQYF. The CDR3 DNA is TGTGCCAGCAGTTTGTCGGCGCCAGGGGGCCCTCAAGAGACCCAGTACTTC.

This rearrangement joins TRBV6-1 to TRBJ2-7; D gene uncertain. This CDR3 is 15 amino acids long. Germline CDR1 reads MNHNS; CDR2 reads SASEGT. V shed 3 bases and J shed 0 bases, with 12 bases lying between them. In DNA, the CDR3 is TGTGCCAGCAGTGATGTATTGGCGGTCTCCTACGAGCAGTACTTC. It specifies CASSDVLAVSYEQYF.

The chain is built from TRBV11-3 and TRBJ2-1; 8 bases agree with TRBD2. J gave up 7 bases and V 4 bases, and 6 bases lay outside the gene matches. The CDR3 has 14 amino acids. CDR1 and CDR2 (germline): SGHNT, YENEEA. CDR3 DNA sequence: TGTGCCAGCAGCTATAGCGGGGAGACTAATGAGCAGTTCTTC. Translated: CASSYSGETNEQFF. The full variable domain, with the rest looked up from reference TRBV11-3 and TRBJ2-1, is EAGVVQSPRYKIIEKKQPVAFWCNPISGHNTLYWYLQNLGQGPELLIRYENEEAVDDSQLPKDRFSAERLKGVDSTLKIQPAELGDSAVYLCASSYSGETNEQFFGPGTRLTVL.

This clone appeared a few times. The chain is built from TRBV7-2 and TRBJ2-3; 10 bases align to TRBD2. The trim removed 6 bases at V and 1 base at J, leaving 7 bases unmatched. The CDR3 runs 16 residues. Germline CDR1 is SGHTA and CDR2 is FQGNSA. This CDR3 is CASRTLAGAGTDTQYF. In DNA, the CDR3 is TGTGCCAGCAGGACTCTAGCGGGGGCGGGCACAGATACGCAGTATTTT.

This chain uses TRBV7-2 with TRBJ2-1; 8 bases agree with TRBD2. V was clipped by 3 bases and J by 7 bases; unmatched bases: 5. Germline CDR1 reads SGHTA; CDR2 reads FQGNSA. The CDR3 is 14 amino acids. The CDR3 nucleotides read TGTGCCAGCAGCTTCCGGATAGCGGGGAATGAGCAGTTCTTC. Its protein product is CASSFRIAGNEQFF.

The rearrangement uses TRBV5-1 and TRBJ2-7; TRBD1 might be the D (5 bases). Germline loops: CDR1 SGHRS, CDR2 YFSETQ. There are 15 residues in the CDR3. V dropped 0 bases and J dropped 1 base, with 11 bases sitting between them. CDR3 in amino acids: CASSLGQSGSYEQYF. DNA of the CDR3: TGCGCCAGCAGCTTGGGACAGTCAGGATCCTACGAGCAGTACTTC.

V gene TRBV5-4 combines with J gene TRBJ2-3, with D perhaps matching TRBD2 (5 bases). The CDR3 contains 16 residues. V was shortened by 5 bases and J by 2 bases, with 18 bases between the two germline ends. Germline V gene sequence: CDR1 SGHNT, CDR2 YYREEE (reference sequence). This CDR3 is CASSSPAGPHTDTQYF. DNA of the CDR3: TGTGCCAGCAGTTCCCCTGCGGGTCCCCACACAGATACGCAGTATTTT.

The table lists this clone with a few counts. The V call is TRBV7-9, the J call TRBJ1-2; TRBD1 matches 7 bases. V was clipped by 0 bases and J by 6 bases; unmatched bases: 4. Germline loops: CDR1 SEHNR, CDR2 FQNEAQ (reference sequence). This CDR3 region has 14 residues. The DNA of the CDR3 is TGTGCCAGCAGCTTAGCCGGGACAGTAAATGGCTACACCTTC. Amino acids: CASSLAGTVNGYTF. Using reference TRBV7-9 and TRBJ1-2 for the parts outside the CDR3, the full variable domain is DTGVSQNPRHKITKRGQNVTFRCDPISEHNRLYWYRQTLGQGPEFLTYFQNEAQLEKSRLLSDRFSAERPKGSFSTLEIQRTEQGDSAMYLCASSLAGTVNGYTFGSGTRLTVV.

This chain joins TRBV15 and TRBJ1-2; no clear D gene. The ends were cut back, 6 bases at V and 0 bases at J, with 8 bases in the middle. Per germline, CDR1 LNHNV and CDR2 YYDKDF (reference sequence). This CDR3 region has 13 residues. CDR3 sequence reads: CATRPTTNYGYTF. The CDR3 DNA reads TGTGCCACCAGACCGACAACTAACTATGGCTACACCTTC.